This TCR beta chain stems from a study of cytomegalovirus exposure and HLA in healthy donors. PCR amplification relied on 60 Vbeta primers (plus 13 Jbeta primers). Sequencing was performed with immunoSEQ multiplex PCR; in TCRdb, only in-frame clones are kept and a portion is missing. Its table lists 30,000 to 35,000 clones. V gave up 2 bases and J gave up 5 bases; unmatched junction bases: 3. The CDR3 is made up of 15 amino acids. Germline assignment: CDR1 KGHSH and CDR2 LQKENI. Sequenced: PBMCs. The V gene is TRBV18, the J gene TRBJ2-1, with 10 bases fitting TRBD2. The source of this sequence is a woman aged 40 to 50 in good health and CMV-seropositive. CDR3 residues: CASSPGLAGDNEQFF. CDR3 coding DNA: TGTGCCAGCTCACCAGGGCTAGCGGGGGACAATGAGCAGTTCTTC.